This T cell receptor (beta chain) stems from a study of T-cell memory formation after mild COVID-19. Many counts were recorded for this clonotype. What it binds is not known. Broader study findings: Clones that shrank (day 15 to 85) were balanced CD4/CD8, whereas later expanders leaned CD4+.

From the 5' RACE reads, TCRdb called clonotypes with MiXCR, one entry per CDR3 protein. The sample yields roughly 250,000 distinct CDR3 sequences, 16% seen once. This clonotype was sampled from a man younger than 35 who had mild COVID-19 (a few samples of this study predate the infection). Cell type and time point are not known. Input material: PBMCs or a T cell subset sorted from them (not recorded which).

DNA of the CDR3: TGCGCCAGCAGCCCCCTACTAGCGGGGGGGGACAATGAGCAGTTCTTC. It yields the protein CASSPLLAGGDNEQFF. The chain links TRBV4-1 to TRBJ2-1; 13 bases agree with TRBD2. The V and J ends lost 4 bases and 5 bases, in that order; junction bases with no gene match: 5. Germline CDR1 is MGHRA and CDR2 is YSYEKL. This CDR3 has 16 amino acids.